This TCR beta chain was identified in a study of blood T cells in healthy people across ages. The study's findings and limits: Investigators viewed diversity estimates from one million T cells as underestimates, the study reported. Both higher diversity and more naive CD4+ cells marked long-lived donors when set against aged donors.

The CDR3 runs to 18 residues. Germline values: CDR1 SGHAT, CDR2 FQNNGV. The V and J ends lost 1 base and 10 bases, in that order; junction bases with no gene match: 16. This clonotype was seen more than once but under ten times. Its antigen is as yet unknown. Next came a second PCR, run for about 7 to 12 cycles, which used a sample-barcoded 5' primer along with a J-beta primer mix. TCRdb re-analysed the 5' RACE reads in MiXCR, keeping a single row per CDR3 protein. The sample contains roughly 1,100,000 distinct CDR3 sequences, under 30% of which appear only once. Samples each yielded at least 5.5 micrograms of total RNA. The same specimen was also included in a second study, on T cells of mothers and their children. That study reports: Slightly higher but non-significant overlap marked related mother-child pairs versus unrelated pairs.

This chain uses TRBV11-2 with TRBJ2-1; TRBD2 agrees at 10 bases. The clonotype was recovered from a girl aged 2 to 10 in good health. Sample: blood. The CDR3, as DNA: TGTGCCAGCAGCTTAGCCCTCCGGCTAGCGGGGGAGGCGGGGGAGCAGTTCTTC. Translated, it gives CASSLALRLAGEAGEQFF.